This entry is about one T cell receptor beta chain. Sample-barcoded 5' priming and a J-beta primer mix drove a second PCR of roughly 6 to 12 cycles. Via MiXCR, TCRdb re-called the 5' RACE reads, giving one row per CDR3 protein. The table includes over 1.5 million distinct CDR3 sequences, roughly 50% detected once. The record originates from a study of blood T cells in healthy people across ages. This CDR3 contains 15 residues. The trim removed 3 bases at V and 4 bases at J, leaving 4 bases unmatched. Per germline, CDR1 MRHNA and CDR2 SNTAGT. The TCR originated in a woman aged 40 to 49 in good health. Material: blood. The rearrangement uses TRBV6-4 and TRBJ2-3; the match to TRBD2 covers 10 bases. The CDR3 bases are TGTGCCAGCAGTGAATCTAGCGGGGGTGCAGATACGCAGTATTTT. Protein: CASSESSGGADTQYF.